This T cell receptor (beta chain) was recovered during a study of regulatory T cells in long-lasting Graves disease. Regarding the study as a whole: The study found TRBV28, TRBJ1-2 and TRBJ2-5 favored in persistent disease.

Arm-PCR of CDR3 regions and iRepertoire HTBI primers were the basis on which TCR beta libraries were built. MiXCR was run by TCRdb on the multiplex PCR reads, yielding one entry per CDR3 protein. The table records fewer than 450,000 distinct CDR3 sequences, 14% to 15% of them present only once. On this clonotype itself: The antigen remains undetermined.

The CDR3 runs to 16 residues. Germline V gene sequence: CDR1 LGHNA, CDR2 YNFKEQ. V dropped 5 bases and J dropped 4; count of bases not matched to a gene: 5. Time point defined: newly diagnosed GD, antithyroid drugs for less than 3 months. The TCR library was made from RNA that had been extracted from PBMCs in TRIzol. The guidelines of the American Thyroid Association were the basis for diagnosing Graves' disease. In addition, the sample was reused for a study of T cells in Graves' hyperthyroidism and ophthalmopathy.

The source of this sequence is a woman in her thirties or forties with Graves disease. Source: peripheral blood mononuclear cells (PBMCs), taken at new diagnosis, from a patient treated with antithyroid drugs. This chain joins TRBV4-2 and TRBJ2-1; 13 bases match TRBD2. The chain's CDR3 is CASSDLLAGGYNEQFF. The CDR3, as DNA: TGTGCCAGCAGCGACTTACTAGCGGGAGGGTACAATGAGCAGTTCTTC.